This TCR beta chain was retrieved from a study of neurological immune-mediated disorders. Overall study context: Relapsing-remitting forms accounted for most of the roughly 34 multiple sclerosis patients and secondary progressive forms for 3.

This clonotype was seen at least ten times. TCRdb passed the 5' RACE reads through MiXCR, listing each CDR3 protein once. Here the sample spans about 66,000 distinct CDR3 sequences, 3.4% being singletons. This receptor was identified in a man in his forties or fifties with multiple sclerosis. What was sequenced was PBMCs.

In nucleotides, the CDR3 is TGTGCCAGCAGCGGGACAAGGCTACTGAACACTGAAGCTTTCTTT. Translation gives CASSGTRLLNTEAFF. V is TRBV6-1 and J is TRBJ1-1, with D possibly being TRBD1 (6 bases). The ends were cut back, 6 bases at V and 0 bases at J, with 14 bases in the middle. Per germline, CDR1 MNHNS and CDR2 SASEGT. The CDR3 covers 15 residues.